This TCR beta chain was captured in a study of T-cell reconstitution after alpha-beta-depleted transplantation in children. Whole-study findings and limits: Counts and diversity of T cells one year after transplant came mostly from newly produced T cells.

Points on this clonotype: Its antigen remains unidentified.

The authors prepared the TCRbeta library with unique molecular identifiers. MiXCR, run by TCRdb on the PCR reads, gives a single entry per CDR3 protein. The sample holds about a million distinct CDR3 sequences, 25% to 30% seen once. Germline values: CDR1 MDHEN, CDR2 SYDVKM. The length of the CDR3 is 14 residues. Trimming took off 3 bases at V and 5 bases at J, with 12 bases between the two ends. The specimen comprised PBMCs, mostly from graft donor cells, sampled 360 days after TCRalphabeta/CD19-depleted stem cell transplant. This receptor was obtained from a boy younger than two who had a stem cell transplant for SCID, so the T cells may come from the graft donor. The chain has TRBV28 and TRBJ2-3; D unclear. For the CDR3, the DNA is TGTGCCAGCAGTTTCGGTGTATTAGAAGATACGCAGTATTTT. The encoded protein is CASSFGVLEDTQYF.